The 32 T cell receptor beta chains listed next were all sequenced from one sample in a study of blood T cell repertoires in COVID-19 (TCRdb year 2020). The receptor library was made with the immunoSEQ multiplex PCR assay. As stored in TCRdb, this immuneACCESS dataset retains in-frame rearrangements with V and J assigned. A fraction of the clones does not appear; measured against another copy, unresolved V genes explain less than half of the discrepancy, and the remainder lacks a known reason. This sample has under 200,000 clones in its table, and roughly 80% of those were observed once. The ten largest clones capture approximately 15% of the sample. Sequences were obtained from peripheral blood. The receptor source for this set is a man in his 60s with active or convalescent COVID-19.

V usage is TRBV5-4 and J usage is TRBJ2-3, with D maybe TRBD1 (6 bases). CDR1 is SGHNT, CDR2 YYREEE, per germline (reference sequence). V gave up 4 bases and J gave up 7 bases, with 22 bases separating them. The CDR3 contains 16 residues. The CDR3 loop is CASSRYVGADGNTQYF. The CDR3 coding sequence is TGTGCCAGCAGCCGCTACGTGGGGGCTGATGGAAATACGCAGTATTTT.

The rearrangement joins TRBV12-3 or TRBV12-4 to TRBJ1-1; D is unclear. V shed 2 bases and J shed 6 bases, with 10 bases lying between them. The CDR3 runs to 13 residues. The CDR3 bases are TGTGCCAGCAGTTTAAAACAGACCGCTGAAGCTTTCTTT. This sequence encodes CASSLKQTAEAFF.

The chain uses TRBV19 and TRBJ2-1; 8 bases agree with TRBD1. The CDR3 runs 15 residues. CDR1 is LNHDA and CDR2 is SQIVND in the germline V gene (reference sequence). Trimming at V came to 5 bases and at J to 2 bases, leaving 5 bases not matched to a gene. CDR3 DNA sequence: TGTGCCAGTAGTTTTCCGGGACAGGCCTACAATGAGCAGTTCTTC. This gives the protein CASSFPGQAYNEQFF. The full variable domain, completed using reference TRBV19 and TRBJ2-1, is DGGITQSPKYLFRKEGQNVTLSCEQNLNHDAMYWYRQDPGQGLRLIYYSQIVNDFQKGDIAEGYSVSREKKESFPLTVTSAQKNPTAFYLCASSFPGQAYNEQFFGPGTRLTVL.

J is TRBJ2-1 and V is TRBV2; 8 positions agree with TRBD2. The V gene end was trimmed by 2 bases and the J gene end by 7 bases; junction bases not matched to a gene: 7. The germline CDR1 and CDR2 sequences are SNHLY and FYNNEI. This CDR3 is built from 15 residues. The CDR3 spells CASSEQAGVGNEQFF. As DNA, the CDR3 is TGTGCCAGCAGTGAACAAGCGGGAGTGGGGAATGAGCAGTTCTTC.

This clone showed up just a few times. V usage is TRBV7-3 and J usage is TRBJ2-2; 11 bases line up with TRBD1. V lost 1 base and J lost 6; bases outside the gene matches: 4. This CDR3 comprises 16 residues. Looked up from germline, CDR1 is SGHTA and CDR2 is FQGTGA. The chain's CDR3 is CASSLNRDRGAGELFF. Written as DNA, the CDR3 is TGTGCCAGCAGCTTAAACCGGGACAGGGGGGCCGGGGAGCTGTTTTTT.

The gene calls are TRBV19 and TRBJ2-1; D perhaps matches TRBD2 (5 bases). Trimming removed 1 base at V and 9 bases at J, with 16 bases between. This CDR3 is built from 15 residues. CDR1 and CDR2 (germline): LNHDA, SQIVND (reference sequence). CDR3 nucleotides: TGTGCCAGTAGTATAGCGGGATCACCGGCGGGTGAGCAGTTCTTC. Translating gives CASSIAGSPAGEQFF.

This clone was picked up one time. The chain carries TRBV7-2 and TRBJ1-4; unclear D gene. CDR3 length: 14 residues. CDR1 SGHTA and CDR2 FQGNSA come from the germline V gene. Trimming removed 4 bases at V and 7 bases at J, with 13 bases between. CDR3 residues: CASSSDFLGEKLFF. Written as DNA, the CDR3 is TGTGCCAGCAGCTCGGACTTTCTCGGTGAAAAACTGTTTTTT.

The V call is TRBV11-3, the J call TRBJ2-3; 12 bases line up with TRBD1. The CDR3 contains 16 residues. Germline V gene data show CDR1 as SGHNT and CDR2 as YENEEA. Unmatched junction bases numbered 3, after V lost 0 bases and J lost 5 bases. The CDR3 DNA sequence: TGTGCCAGCAGCTTAGAGGGGACAGGGGGCGGAGATACGCAGTATTTT. Translated, it gives CASSLEGTGGGDTQYF.

The chain recombines TRBV28 with TRBJ2-7; 9 bases fit TRBD2. The germline CDR1 and CDR2 sequences are MDHEN and SYDVKM. V was clipped by 4 bases and J by 6 bases; unmatched bases: 7. The CDR3 is made up of 14 amino acids. CDR3 residues: CASSSGLALFEQYF. CDR3 coding DNA: TGTGCCAGCAGTTCGGGACTAGCTCTTTTCGAGCAGTACTTC.

This clone was seen ten or more times. V gene TRBV30 combines with J gene TRBJ1-6; possibly TRBD1 for D (5 bases). V was pared by 5 bases and J by 10 bases, with 15 bases between. Germline V CDR1 and CDR2: GTSNPN, SVGIG (reference sequence). The CDR3 spans 13 residues. The CDR3 spells CAWSTGRGSPLHF. For the CDR3, the DNA is TGTGCCTGGTCGACGGGGCGGGGGTCACCCCTCCACTTT.

The gene calls are TRBV6-2 or TRBV6-3 and TRBJ2-2, with TRBD2 identical over 11 bases. Germline V gives CDR1 MNHEY, CDR2 SVGEGT. This CDR3 is built from 18 residues. The junction had 13 bases not matched to a gene; V was cut back by 6 bases and J by 4 bases. CDR3 sequence: CASSPGASGRLGTGELFF. DNA for the CDR3: TGTGCCAGCAGCCCGGGCGCTAGCGGGAGGCTCGGCACCGGGGAGCTGTTTTTT.

The V call is TRBV7-8, the J call TRBJ1-5; TRBD1 matches at 7 bases. Trimming removed 5 bases from V and 3 bases from J; junction bases left unmatched: 4. CDR1 and CDR2 (germline): SGHVS, FQNEAQ. The CDR3 consists of 14 residues. The CDR3 DNA follows: TGTGCCAGCAGCCCCGGGACAGACAATCAGCCCCAGCATTTT. Its translation: CASSPGTDNQPQHF. Full variable domain (missing parts from reference TRBV7-8 and TRBJ1-5): GAGVSQSPRYKVAKRGQDVALRCDPISGHVSLFWYQQALGQGPEFLTYFQNEAQLDKSGLPSDRFFAERPEGSVSTLKIQRTQQEDSAVYLCASSPGTDNQPQHFGDGTRLSIL.

The chain is built from TRBV5-1 and TRBJ2-5; D gene unclear. Trimming pared 2 bases from V and 2 bases from J, leaving 7 bases between. The CDR3 has 13 amino acids. CDR1 is SGHRS and CDR2 is YFSETQ in the germline V gene. The CDR3 nucleotides are TGCGCCAGCAGCTTAACACCACAAGAGACCCAGTACTTC. Translated: CASSLTPQETQYF.

The chain carries TRBV7-9 and TRBJ2-5; D gene unclear. Germline V CDR1 and CDR2: SEHNR, FQNEAQ (reference sequence). Trimming stripped 5 bases from V and 4 bases from J, with 5 bases between. This CDR3 has 11 amino acids. The CDR3 loop is CASSPSETQYF. The CDR3 DNA reads as TGTGCCAGCAGCCCCTCAGAGACCCAGTACTTC.

There are a few counts of this clone. The chain has TRBV9 and TRBJ2-7, with 7 bases that match TRBD1. CDR1 and CDR2 from the germline V gene are SGDLS and YYNGEE. V lost 0 bases to trimming and J lost 4 bases; unmatched junction nucleotides: 13. This CDR3 is 17 amino acids long. The CDR3 spells CASSVEFLNTGDYEQYF. The CDR3 region has the DNA TGTGCCAGCAGCGTAGAATTCTTGAATACAGGGGATTACGAGCAGTACTTC.

The sample holds one count of this clone. The chain couples TRBV9 to TRBJ2-3, with TRBD2 identical over 7 bases. Looked up from germline, CDR1 is SGDLS and CDR2 is YYNGEE. Trimming cost V 2 bases and J 2 bases; bases outside gene matches: 5. This CDR3 is built from 15 residues. The CDR3 DNA reads as TGTGCCAGCAGCGTCCCTAGCGGCCCCACAGATACGCAGTATTTT. Amino acids: CASSVPSGPTDTQYF.

This chain uses TRBV5-1 with TRBJ1-1; 7 bases are shared with TRBD1. Germline loops: CDR1 SGHRS, CDR2 YFSETQ. This CDR3 has 15 residues. The V segment lost 6 bases and the J segment 1 base; nucleotides outside the gene matches: 9. CDR3 protein: CASNPAGQPNTEAFF. In DNA, the CDR3 is TGCGCCAGCAACCCGGCGGGACAGCCGAACACTGAAGCTTTCTTT.

CDR3 sequence reads: CASSEERGSSYEQYF. CDR3 nucleotides: TGTGCCAGCAGTGAGGAGCGGGGGAGCTCCTACGAGCAGTACTTC. The chain recombines TRBV2 with TRBJ2-7, with 8 nucleotides matching TRBD2. Germline V gene sequence: CDR1 SNHLY, CDR2 FYNNEI. The CDR3 has 15 amino acids. V lost 3 bases and J lost 0; bases outside the gene matches: 4.

In its sample, this clone was seen once. This CDR3 is CASSQEGLGGFDNEQFF. The CDR3 DNA reads TGTGCCAGCAGCCAAGAGGGTTTAGGGGGATTCGACAATGAGCAGTTCTTC. The chain uses TRBV3-1 (or the pseudogene TRBV3-2) and TRBJ2-1; TRBD1 might be the D (6 bases). In germline, CDR1 is LGHDT, CDR2 YNNKEL (reference sequence). V dropped 0 bases and J dropped 5 bases, with 17 bases sitting between them. The CDR3 extends over 17 amino acids.

This chain links TRBV27 with TRBJ2-7; 7 nucleotides match TRBD1. The germline gives CDR1 MNHEY, CDR2 SMNVEV (reference sequence). This CDR3 contains 14 residues. The trim removed 8 bases at V and 0 bases at J, leaving 7 bases unmatched. The CDR3: CASRLTGFSYEQYF. CDR3 DNA: TGTGCCAGCCGATTGACAGGGTTCTCCTACGAGCAGTACTTC.

The chain has TRBV28 and TRBJ2-1, with 14 bases that match TRBD2. J was trimmed by 9 bases and V by 1 base; bases with no gene match: 5. There are 16 residues in the CDR3. Germline values: CDR1 MDHEN, CDR2 SYDVKM. In DNA form, the CDR3 reads TGTGCCAGCAGTTTATACGGGACTAGCGGGGGAAGTGAGCAGTTCTTC. This codes for CASSLYGTSGGSEQFF.

The J gene is TRBJ2-3, the V gene TRBV7-7; TRBD2 matches at 14 bases. The germline CDR1 and CDR2 sequences are SSHAT and FNYEAQ (reference sequence). The CDR3 has 15 amino acids. Unmatched junction bases numbered 3, after V lost 5 bases and J lost 5 bases. The CDR3 nucleotides are TGTGCCAGCAGCCAGACTAGCGGGAGGGTAGATACGCAGTATTTT. The encoded protein is CASSQTSGRVDTQYF.

The genes are TRBV28 and TRBJ1-2; TRBD1 matches 11 bases. The CDR3 sequence is 15 residues long. Looked up from germline, CDR1 is MDHEN and CDR2 is SYDVKM. V dropped 6 bases and J dropped 4; count of bases not matched to a gene: 7. CDR3 in DNA: TGTGCCAGCAGGACCCCGGGACAGGGGGGCTATGGCTACACCTTC. This sequence encodes CASRTPGQGGYGYTF.

This clone has just a few counts. J is TRBJ2-3 and V is TRBV4-1, with 7 bases fitting TRBD2. CDR1 is MGHRA, CDR2 YSYEKL, per germline. The junction had 3 bases not matched to a gene; V was cut back by 4 bases and J by 5 bases. The CDR3 is 13 amino acids. Here the CDR3 DNA reads TGCGCCAGCAGCCCCCAGCGGGGAGATACGCAGTATTTT. Residues: CASSPQRGDTQYF.

On this clone: In the same sample, other DNA sequences code for this CDR3. The gene calls are TRBV12-3 or TRBV12-4 and TRBJ2-5, with a tentative D call TRBD1 (5 bases). The CDR3 length is 12 residues. V was clipped by 6 bases and J by 2 bases, with 7 bases between them. The DNA for the CDR3 is TGTGCCAGCAGGACAGAACAAGAGACCCAGTACTTC. It yields the protein CASRTEQETQYF.

This chain links TRBV15 with TRBJ1-4, with D possibly matching TRBD1 (5 bases). The germline V gene encodes CDR1 LNHNV and CDR2 YYDKDF (reference sequence). The germline V and J ends were trimmed by 7 bases and 2 bases, with 17 bases remaining between them. The CDR3 totals 16 residues. CDR3: CATKRGDGATNEKLFF. In DNA form, the CDR3 reads TGTGCCACCAAGAGAGGTGATGGGGCGACTAATGAAAAACTGTTTTTT.

The chain is built from TRBV28 and TRBJ2-2, with D possibly matching TRBD2 (6 bases). Deletions cut 4 bases from V and 0 bases from J, with 12 bases between. The V gene's germline CDR1 is MDHEN and CDR2 SYDVKM. CDR3 size: 16 residues. CDR3 coding DNA: TGTGCCAGCAGTTCCCGGACTACCCCGAACACCGGGGAGCTGTTTTTT. Translating it yields CASSSRTTPNTGELFF.

The genes are TRBV5-6 and TRBJ2-7; TRBD2 agrees at 9 bases. This CDR3 region has 16 residues. Germline lookup yields CDR1 SGHDT and CDR2 YYEEEE. Trimming cost V 4 bases and J 5 bases; bases outside gene matches: 13. This CDR3 reads CASSLISGRRVNEQYF. In DNA, the CDR3 is TGTGCCAGCAGCCTAATTAGCGGGAGAAGAGTAAACGAGCAGTACTTC.

The gene calls are TRBV5-1 and TRBJ2-3; D uncertain. The germline V and J ends were trimmed by 5 bases and 2 bases, with 9 bases remaining between them. The CDR3 runs to 13 residues. Germline CDR1 SGHRS, CDR2 YFSETQ. CDR3 DNA: TGCGCCAGCAGTTACTTGAACACAGATACGCAGTATTTT. It is translated as CASSYLNTDTQYF.

The chain combines TRBV12-3 or TRBV12-4 with TRBJ2-3; D not resolved. Trimming removed 5 bases from V and 0 bases from J, with 6 bases in between. The CDR3 sequence is 13 residues long. CDR3 in amino acids: CASSLGSTDTQYF. CDR3 nucleotide sequence: TGTGCCAGCAGTCTCGGGAGCACAGATACGCAGTATTTT.

This clone was recorded once. The V call is TRBV19, the J call TRBJ2-2, with a possible D match to TRBD1 (5 bases). The V gene's germline CDR1 is LNHDA and CDR2 SQIVND (reference sequence). This CDR3 spans 14 amino acids. V was clipped by 4 bases and J by 1 base, with 7 bases between them. DNA for the CDR3: TGTGCCAGTAGTAAAGACAGGAACACCGGGGAGCTGTTTTTT. This translates into CASSKDRNTGELFF. The full variable domain, in which reference TRBV19 and TRBJ2-2 provide the parts outside the CDR3, is DGGITQSPKYLFRKEGQNVTLSCEQNLNHDAMYWYRQDPGQGLRLIYYSQIVNDFQKGDIAEGYSVSREKKESFPLTVTSAQKNPTAFYLCASSKDRNTGELFFGEGSRLTVL.

The chain joins TRBV6-1 to TRBJ2-7; a possible D gene is TRBD1 (5 bases). The CDR3 extends over 14 amino acids. The germline V gene encodes CDR1 MNHNS and CDR2 SASEGT. Deletions cut 1 base from V and 4 bases from J, with 11 bases between. The CDR3 DNA reads TGTGCCAGCAGTGAAGGGGGCGCTTTTTACGAGCAGTACTTC. Translation gives CASSEGGAFYEQYF.